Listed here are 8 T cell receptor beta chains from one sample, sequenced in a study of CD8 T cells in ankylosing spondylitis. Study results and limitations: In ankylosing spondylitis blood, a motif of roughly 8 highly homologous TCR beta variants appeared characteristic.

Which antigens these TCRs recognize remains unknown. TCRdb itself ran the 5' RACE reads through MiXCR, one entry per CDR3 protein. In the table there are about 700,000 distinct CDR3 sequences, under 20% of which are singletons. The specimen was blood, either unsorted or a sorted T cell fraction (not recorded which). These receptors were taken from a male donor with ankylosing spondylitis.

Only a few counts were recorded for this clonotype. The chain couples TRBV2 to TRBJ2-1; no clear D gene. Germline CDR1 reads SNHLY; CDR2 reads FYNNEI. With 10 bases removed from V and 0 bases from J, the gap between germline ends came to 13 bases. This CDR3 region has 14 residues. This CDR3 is CATAQLRSYNEQFF. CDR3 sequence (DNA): TGTGCCACCGCCCAACTCCGCTCCTACAATGAGCAGTTCTTC.

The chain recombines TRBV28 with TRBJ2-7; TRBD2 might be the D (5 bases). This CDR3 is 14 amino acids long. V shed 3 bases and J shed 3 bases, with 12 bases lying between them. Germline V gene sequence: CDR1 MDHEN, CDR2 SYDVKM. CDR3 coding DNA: TGTGCCAGCAGTTTCTTGCTAGCCAACTACGAGCAGTACTTC. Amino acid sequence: CASSFLLANYEQYF.

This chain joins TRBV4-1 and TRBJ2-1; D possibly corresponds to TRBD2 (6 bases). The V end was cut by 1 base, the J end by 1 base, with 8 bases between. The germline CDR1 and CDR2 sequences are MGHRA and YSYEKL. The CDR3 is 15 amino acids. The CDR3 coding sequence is TGCGCCAGCAGCCAAGGACTAGGATCCTACAATGAGCAGTTCTTC. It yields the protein CASSQGLGSYNEQFF.

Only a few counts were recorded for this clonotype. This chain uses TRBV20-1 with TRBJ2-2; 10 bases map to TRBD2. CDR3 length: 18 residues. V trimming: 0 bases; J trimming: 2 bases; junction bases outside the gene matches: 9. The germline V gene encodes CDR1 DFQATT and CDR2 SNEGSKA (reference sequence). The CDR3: CSARDRASGSTNTGELFF. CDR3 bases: TGCAGTGCTAGAGATCGAGCTAGCGGGAGCACAAACACCGGGGAGCTGTTTTTT.

The CDR3, as DNA: TGCAGTGCTAGTGGGCGAGCTGGACTTAACAACAATGAGCAGTTCTTC. Translated: CSASGRAGLNNNEQFF. V is TRBV20-1 and J is TRBJ2-1, with D possibly TRBD2 on 5 matching bases. Germline CDR1 and CDR2: DFQATT and SNEGSKA (reference sequence). Trimming took 3 bases from V and 5 from J, leaving 20 bases between them. The CDR3 extends over 16 amino acids.

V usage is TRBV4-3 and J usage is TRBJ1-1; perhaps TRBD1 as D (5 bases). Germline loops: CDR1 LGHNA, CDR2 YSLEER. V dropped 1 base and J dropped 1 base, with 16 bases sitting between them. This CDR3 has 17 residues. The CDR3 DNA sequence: TGCGCCAGCAGCCAAGTAGTACTTCTAGGGGCGAACACTGAAGCTTTCTTT. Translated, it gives CASSQVVLLGANTEAFF.

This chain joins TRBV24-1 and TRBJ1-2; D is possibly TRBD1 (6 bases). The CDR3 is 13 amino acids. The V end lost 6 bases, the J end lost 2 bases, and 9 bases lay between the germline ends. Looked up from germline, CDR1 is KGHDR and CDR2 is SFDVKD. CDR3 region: CATSRTANYGYTF. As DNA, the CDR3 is TGTGCCACCAGTCGGACAGCGAACTATGGCTACACCTTC.

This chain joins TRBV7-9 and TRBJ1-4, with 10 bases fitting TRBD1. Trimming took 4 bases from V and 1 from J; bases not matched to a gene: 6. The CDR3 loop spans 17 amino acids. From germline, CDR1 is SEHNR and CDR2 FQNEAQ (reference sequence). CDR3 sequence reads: CASSSGDRGLTNEKLFF. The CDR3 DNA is TGTGCCAGCAGCTCGGGGGACAGGGGCCTAACTAATGAAAAACTGTTTTTT.